A selection of T cell receptor beta chains follows, all from one sample in a study of shared clonotypes between healthy human individuals. Generated by immunoSEQ multiplex PCR, the TCRdb table keeps only in-frame clones and is missing some. The table lists millions of clones, over 85% of them singletons. Specimen: naive CD4+ T cells sorted from blood. The receptors were sampled from a man aged 18 to 30 in good health. The CDR3 runs from the conserved cysteine through the conserved F or W. The order of the fields is V gene, D gene, clone size, J gene, CDR3 protein, CDR3 DNA. A D gene is named only where the DNA matches it firmly. Clone size, where shown, is once, few, many, or a class for clones that have expanded.

>TRBV2|-|-|TRBJ2-2
CASVQAGSNTGELFF
TGTGCCAGCGTACAAGCGGGCTCGAACACCGGGGAGCTGTTTTTT
>TRBV4-3|-|-|TRBJ1-2
CASSHCQGEVRYGYTF
TGCGCCAGCAGCCATTGCCAGGGCGAGGTACGCTATGGCTACACCTTC
>TRBV5-4|-|-|TRBJ2-7
CASSPGVGEQYF
TGTGCCAGCAGCCCCGGAGTTGGTGAGCAGTACTTC
>TRBV5-1|-|-|TRBJ1-3
CASSLNGGSGNTIYF
TGCGCCAGCAGCTTGAATGGGGGGTCTGGAAACACCATATATTTT
>TRBV30|-|-|TRBJ2-5
CAWSVGQWGETQYF
TGTGCCTGGAGTGTAGGACAATGGGGAGAGACCCAGTACTTC
>TRBV19|-|-|TRBJ2-7
CASQNGGYEQYF
TGTGCCAGCCAAAATGGGGGATACGAGCAGTACTTC
>TRBV4-3|-|-|TRBJ1-6
CASSQDGSSPLHF
TGCGCCAGCAGCCAAGATGGTAGTTCACCCCTCCACTTT
>TRBV6-5|-|-|TRBJ1-2
CASSRQANYGYTF
TGTGCCAGCAGTCGTCAAGCGAACTATGGCTACACCTTC
>TRBV10-3|TRBD2|once|TRBJ2-3
CAITSGTSGTYTQYF
TGTGCCATCACCTCCGGGACTAGCGGGACCTATACGCAGTATTTT
>TRBV28|-|-|TRBJ2-5
CASSLAGLQETQYF
TGTGCCAGCAGTTTAGCGGGCCTCCAAGAGACCCAGTACTTC
>TRBV29-1|-|-|TRBJ1-1
CSVEDRGRPPVQAFF
TGCAGCGTTGAAGACAGGGGCCGCCCCCCGGTACAAGCTTTCTTT
>TRBV7-2|-|-|TRBJ2-1
CASSSFLGGQNEQFF
TGTGCCAGCAGCTCCTTCCTAGGGGGGCAGAATGAGCAGTTCTTC
>TRBV19|TRBD1|-|TRBJ1-4
CASSPGDRTNEKLFF
TGTGCCAGTAGTCCAGGGGACAGGACTAATGAAAAACTGTTTTTT
>TRBV2|TRBD2|-|TRBJ2-7
CASRERDLGEQYF
TGTGCCAGCAGGGAGCGGGACCTGGGGGAGCAGTACTTC
>TRBV28|TRBD1|-|TRBJ1-2
CASIVGTQGARGYTF
TGTGCCAGCATTGTAGGCACACAGGGGGCGAGAGGCTACACCTTC
>TRBV18|-|-|TRBJ2-5
CASSRSLEETQYF
TGTGCCAGCTCTAGAAGTTTGGAGGAGACCCAGTACTTC
>TRBV7-2|-|-|TRBJ2-3
CASSSDSTSTDTQYF
TGTGCCAGCAGCTCGGACAGTACTAGCACAGATACGCAGTATTTT
>TRBV5-1|TRBD1|-|TRBJ1-2
CASSLVTGGNYGYTF
TGCGCCAGCAGCTTGGTGACAGGGGGCAACTATGGCTACACCTTC
>TRBV9|TRBD2|-|TRBJ2-5
CASSPGLANGETQYF
TGTGCCAGCAGCCCGGGACTAGCCAACGGGGAGACCCAGTACTTC
>TRBV30|-|-|TRBJ1-6
CAWKGGNSPLHF
TGTGCCTGGAAGGGCGGCAATTCACCCCTCCACTTT
>TRBV7-9|TRBD2|-|TRBJ2-3
CASSLGGLAGADTQYF
TGTGCCAGCAGCTTAGGGGGACTAGCGGGAGCGGATACGCAGTATTTT
>TRBV5-1|-|-|TRBJ1-2
CASSQRTDYGYTF
TGCGCCAGCAGCCAGAGGACAGACTATGGCTACACCTTC
>TRBV7-2|-|-|TRBJ2-5
CASSLVGQETQYF
TGTGCCAGCAGCTTAGTCGGCCAAGAGACCCAGTACTTC
>TRBV7-2|-|-|TRBJ1-6
CASSFNGSPLHF
TGTGCCAGCAGCTTCAATGGTTCACCCCTCCACTTT
>TRBV5-1|-|-|TRBJ2-1
CASSLGVAEANEQFF
TGCGCCAGCAGCTTGGGGGTGGCGGAGGCTAATGAGCAGTTCTTC
>TRBV10-3|-|-|TRBJ2-3
CAIHPGGASTDTQYF
TGTGCCATCCACCCTGGGGGCGCTAGCACAGATACGCAGTATTTT
>TRBV11-2|TRBD2|-|TRBJ2-1
CASSLPLAAYNEQFF
TGTGCCAGCAGCTTACCCCTAGCGGCTTACAATGAGCAGTTCTTC
>TRBV6-6|-|-|TRBJ1-1
CASSPSQGLAFF
TGTGCCAGCAGCCCCAGCCAGGGTTTGGCTTTCTTT
>TRBV7-9|TRBD1|-|TRBJ1-2
CASSWTGGDGYTF
TGTGCCAGCAGCTGGACAGGGGGCGATGGCTACACCTTC
>TRBV5-1|TRBD1|-|TRBJ1-3
CASSPLQGISGNTIYF
TGCGCCAGCAGCCCATTACAGGGGATCTCTGGAAACACCATATATTTT
>TRBV7-2|-|-|TRBJ2-4
CASSPGLVVPKNIQYF
TGTGCCAGCAGCCCGGGTCTCGTTGTGCCCAAAAACATTCAGTACTTC